This T cell receptor (beta chain) was sequenced during a study of CD8 T cells in ankylosing spondylitis. TCRdb analysed the 5' RACE reads with MiXCR anew, one entry per CDR3 protein. The sample includes about 800,000 distinct CDR3 sequences, roughly 10% of them seen just once. V dropped 3 bases and J dropped 0 bases, with 7 bases sitting between them. The CDR3 has 14 residues. CDR1 and CDR2 from the germline V gene are SGHRS and YFSETQ. This clonotype was counted only a few times. Its antigen is unidentified. Whole-study results and caveats: Characteristic of ankylosing spondylitis blood, it appeared, was a TCR beta motif comprising roughly 8 highly homologous variants. Disease-linked clones displayed a CD8+ phenotype and appeared relatively rarely in peripheral blood.

The sample consisted of blood, either unsorted or a sorted T cell fraction (not recorded which). This chain links TRBV5-1 with TRBJ2-1; unclear D gene. The receptor's source is a male donor with ankylosing spondylitis. The CDR3 coding sequence is TGCGCCAGCAGCTCCCGGAGCTCCTACAATGAGCAGTTCTTC. Its protein product is CASSSRSSYNEQFF.